One and the same sample provided the 10 T cell receptor beta chains below, sequenced in a study of blood T cell repertoires in COVID-19. Method: immunoSEQ multiplex PCR; TCRdb's copy keeps in-frame clones and lacks some. The repertoire has tens of thousands of clones, approximately 82% of them found once; the top ten carry about 5%. The sequencing sample was made of peripheral blood. These receptors all come from a man between 45 and 60 years old with active COVID-19.

The chain carries TRBV9 and TRBJ2-3, with 11 positions matching TRBD2. The germline CDR1 and CDR2 sequences are SGDLS and YYNGEE. Trimming removed 8 bases from V and 2 bases from J; junction bases left unmatched: 19. This CDR3 comprises 19 residues. The CDR3 coding sequence is TGTGCCAGTCTCTCCTTTAGCGGGAGGGGGTCCACACACACAGATACGCAGTATTTT. It codes for CASLSFSGRGSTHTDTQYF.

The rearrangement links TRBV27 to TRBJ1-6; D uncertain. Between the trimmed V and J ends, which lost 5 bases and 8 bases, there was a span of 7 bases. The CDR3 extends over 12 amino acids. Germline V gene data show CDR1 as MNHEY and CDR2 as SMNVEV (reference sequence). CDR3 nucleotides: TGTGCCAGCAGTCACGGGGATTCACCCCTCCACTTT. This encodes CASSHGDSPLHF.

This chain uses TRBV27 with TRBJ2-3; a weak D match, TRBD2 (5 bases). Germline V gene sequence: CDR1 MNHEY, CDR2 SMNVEV (reference sequence). This CDR3 is built from 15 residues. The ends were cut back, 5 bases at V and 0 bases at J, with 12 bases in the middle. CDR3 in amino acids: CASSPTRTSTDTQYF. CDR3 coding DNA: TGTGCCAGCAGTCCGACAAGGACTAGCACAGATACGCAGTATTTT.

The chain recombines TRBV6-2 or TRBV6-3 with TRBJ2-7; unclear D gene. The CDR3 consists of 14 residues. Germline loops: CDR1 MNHEY, CDR2 SVGEGT. V dropped 4 bases and J dropped 2 bases, with 12 bases sitting between them. CDR3 bases: TGTGCCAGCAGTTCGAGGCCTGTTACCTACGAGCAGTACTTC. Protein sequence: CASSSRPVTYEQYF.

This clone was observed a single time. The V gene is TRBV3-1 (or the pseudogene TRBV3-2), the J gene TRBJ1-6; the match to TRBD1 covers 8 bases. Losses at the gene ends were 1 base for V and 7 bases for J; bases not matched to a gene: 3. The CDR3 spans 15 residues. Germline V gene lookup returns CDR1 LGHDT and CDR2 YNNKEL (reference sequence). CDR3 in DNA: TGTGCCAGCAGCCAAGGGTGGACAGGGAATTCACCCCTCCACTTT. Encoded protein: CASSQGWTGNSPLHF.

The rearrangement joins TRBV7-8 to TRBJ1-1, with 8 bases lining up with TRBD1. The CDR3 spans 13 residues. Germline assignment: CDR1 SGHVS and CDR2 FQNEAQ. Unmatched junction bases numbered 5, after V lost 8 bases and J lost 3 bases. The chain's CDR3 is CASAPRGHTEAFF. CDR3 sequence (DNA): TGTGCCAGCGCCCCCAGGGGGCACACTGAAGCTTTCTTT.

V gene TRBV4-2 combines with J gene TRBJ2-3; maybe TRBD2 (7 bases). The CDR3 is 19 amino acids. The V gene lost 0 bases and the J gene lost 1 base, with 20 bases spanning the gap. Germline V gene lookup returns CDR1 LGHNA and CDR2 YNFKEQ. The CDR3 region is CASSQERRRGGGGTDTQYF. CDR3 nucleotides: TGTGCCAGCAGCCAAGAACGCAGAAGGGGGGGCGGTGGCACAGATACGCAGTATTTT.

The rearrangement links TRBV5-4 to TRBJ2-5, with TRBD2 matching 16 bases. V gave up 4 bases and J gave up 4 bases; unmatched junction bases: 7. The CDR3 loop spans 17 amino acids. The germline gives CDR1 SGHNT, CDR2 YYREEE (reference sequence). CDR3 bases: TGTGCCAGCAGCCCGGGACTAGCGGGGGGGCATGGAGAGACCCAGTACTTC. Its translation: CASSPGLAGGHGETQYF.

The chain uses TRBV20-1 and TRBJ2-7, with 9 bases fitting TRBD1. The junction had 12 bases not matched to a gene; V was cut back by 3 bases and J by 0 bases. Per germline, CDR1 DFQATT and CDR2 SNEGSKA (reference sequence). This CDR3 comprises 17 residues. CDR3 bases: TGCAGTGCTAGTGATCCCGCCGGGACAGGGAGCTCCTACGAGCAGTACTTC. This sequence encodes CSASDPAGTGSSYEQYF.

This clone was counted once. This chain joins TRBV4-1 and TRBJ2-1, with 7 bases that match TRBD2. CDR1 is MGHRA and CDR2 is YSYEKL in the germline V gene. This CDR3 is 15 amino acids long. With 4 bases clipped from V and 6 bases from J, the junction kept 9 bases outside the gene matches. CDR3 DNA: TGCGCCAGCAGCCTTCTAGCGGCCCTAGGCAATGAGCAGTTCTTC. Amino acids: CASSLLAALGNEQFF.